These 24 T cell receptor beta chains were sequenced from one sample in a study of T cells of healthy individuals. TCRdb used MiXCR to reprocess the 5' RACE reads, holding one entry per CDR3 protein. The repertoire holds about 96,000 distinct CDR3 sequences, under 20% seen once, with over 5% in the top ten. These receptor sequences come from a human donor in good health.

This chain joins TRBV27 and TRBJ2-2; 7 positions match TRBD1. The CDR3 is 15 amino acids. Trimming cost V 7 bases and J 7 bases; bases outside gene matches: 12. CDR1 and CDR2 (germline): MNHEY, SMNVEV (reference sequence). The CDR3 spells CASTRDSSENGELFF. The CDR3 nucleotides read TGTGCCAGCACCCGGGACAGTTCGGAGAACGGGGAGCTGTTTTTT.

There are a few counts of this clonotype. V is TRBV2 and J is TRBJ1-5; D is ambiguous. V gave up 6 bases and J gave up 5 bases, with 8 bases separating them. The CDR3 runs 12 residues. Germline values: CDR1 SNHLY, CDR2 FYNNEI. The CDR3 loop is CASSDVDQPQHF. For the CDR3, the DNA is TGTGCCAGCAGCGACGTGGATCAGCCCCAGCATTTT.

The chain has TRBV5-8 and TRBJ2-3; 8 nucleotides line up with TRBD2. Unmatched junction bases numbered 6, after V lost 4 bases and J lost 2 bases. The CDR3 loop spans 15 amino acids. CDR1 and CDR2 from the germline V gene are SGHTS and YDEGEE. The CDR3 nucleotides are TGTGCCAGCAGCCTCATTAGCGGGATCACAGATACGCAGTATTTT. Residues: CASSLISGITDTQYF.

This chain joins TRBV27 and TRBJ2-7, with D unclear. Trimming left V 0 bases short and J 5 bases short, with 17 bases between. The CDR3 has 16 residues. Germline V gene lookup returns CDR1 MNHEY and CDR2 SMNVEV (reference sequence). CDR3 protein: CASSLSEGWAVNEQYF. The DNA for the CDR3 is TGTGCCAGCAGTTTATCGGAAGGTTGGGCAGTCAACGAGCAGTACTTC.

The chain links TRBV6-5 to TRBJ1-1; D is unclear. Trimming cost V 6 bases and J 0 bases, with 11 bases left between them. Germline assignment: CDR1 MNHEY and CDR2 SVGAGI. The CDR3 totals 14 residues. CDR3 residues: CASRYSTVNTEAFF. DNA for the CDR3: TGTGCCAGCAGATACAGTACTGTGAACACTGAAGCTTTCTTT.

The chain has TRBV6-5 and TRBJ2-7; D is possibly TRBD2 (6 bases). Looked up from germline, CDR1 is MNHEY and CDR2 is SVGAGI. The CDR3 runs 15 residues. The germline V and J ends were trimmed by 0 bases and 5 bases, with 14 bases remaining between them. CDR3 region: CASSYSSGSVDEQYF. The CDR3 nucleotides are TGTGCCAGCAGTTACTCGTCCGGGAGTGTCGACGAGCAGTACTTC.

Worth noting for this clonotype: This could be a read error, since a much larger clone is one nucleotide away. CDR3 protein: CSGRETGSRAYEQYF. The CDR3 DNA is TGCAGTGGTAGAGAAACCGGAAGTCGGGCCTACGAGCAGTACTTC. The chain uses TRBV20-1 and TRBJ2-7; D gene unclear. Looked up from germline, CDR1 is DFQATT and CDR2 is SNEGSKA (reference sequence). The CDR3 sequence is 15 residues long.

At least ten counts were recorded for this clonotype. The chain couples TRBV29-1 to TRBJ2-3; the D is unclear. CDR1 is SQVTM, CDR2 ANQGSEA, per germline. The ends were cut back, 8 bases at V and 2 bases at J, with 8 bases in the middle. The CDR3 is 11 residues long. CDR3 sequence: CSSHHTDTQYF. The CDR3 DNA reads TGCAGCTCCCATCACACAGATACGCAGTATTTT.

This chain joins TRBV4-1 and TRBJ2-7; 7 nucleotides align to TRBD2. The CDR3 consists of 16 residues. V gave up 3 bases and J gave up 4 bases; unmatched junction bases: 12. CDR1 MGHRA and CDR2 YSYEKL come from the germline V gene. The CDR3 DNA reads TGCGCCAGCAGCCAGGTCCCACTAGCGACTAAGTACGAGCAGTACTTC. Protein product: CASSQVPLATKYEQYF.

There are many counts of this clonotype. This chain links TRBV9 with TRBJ2-4; no reliable D call. The CDR3 has 13 residues. The V and J ends lost 1 base and 5 bases respectively, with 7 bases between them. Per the germline V gene, CDR1 is SGDLS and CDR2 is YYNGEE. The CDR3 bases are TGTGCCAGCAGCGTAACGGACCAAAACATTCAGTACTTC. It translates to CASSVTDQNIQYF.

This clonotype was observed a few times. J is TRBJ2-1 and V is TRBV28, with TRBD2 matching over 9 bases. The CDR3 is 15 residues long. With V trimmed by 6 bases and J by 7 bases, 10 bases remained unmatched. Germline V gives CDR1 MDHEN, CDR2 SYDVKM. CDR3 amino acids: CASSRSSGEVNEQFF. The CDR3 DNA reads TGTGCCAGCAGCCGATCTAGCGGGGAAGTTAATGAGCAGTTCTTC. Full variable domain (missing parts from reference TRBV28 and TRBJ2-1): DVKVTQSSRYLVKRTGEKVFLECVQDMDHENMFWYRQDPGLGLRLIYFSYDVKMKEKGDIPEGYSVSREKKERFSLILESASTNQTSMYLCASSRSSGEVNEQFFGPGTRLTVL.

Only a few counts were recorded for this clonotype. DNA for the CDR3: TGTGCCAGCAGAAACGGATTTAGCTACGAGCAGTACTTC. This codes for CASRNGFSYEQYF. The V call is TRBV28, the J call TRBJ2-7; D remains unclear. Trimming pared 6 bases from V and 3 bases from J, leaving 12 bases between. This CDR3 spans 13 amino acids. Germline CDR1 is MDHEN and CDR2 is SYDVKM.

This clonotype was seen only a few times. This rearrangement joins TRBV12-3 or TRBV12-4 to TRBJ2-1; 8 nucleotides line up with TRBD2. Unmatched junction bases numbered 16, after V lost 6 bases and J lost 0 bases. This CDR3 region has 19 residues. The CDR3 region is CASSIYSLAGYSSYNEQFF. The CDR3 DNA is TGTGCCAGCAGCATATACAGTTTAGCGGGATATAGCTCCTACAATGAGCAGTTCTTC.

This chain uses TRBV10-2 with TRBJ2-7; 9 bases align to TRBD2. Germline V CDR1 and CDR2: WSHSY, SAAADI. The CDR3 has 14 amino acids. Trimming cost V 5 bases and J 4 bases; bases outside gene matches: 6. The CDR3 protein is CASSLAGVEYEQYF. The DNA for the CDR3 is TGCGCCAGCAGTTTAGCGGGAGTTGAGTACGAGCAGTACTTC.

The rearrangement links TRBV5-1 to TRBJ1-2; D possibly corresponds to TRBD1 (6 bases). Trimming took 4 bases from V and 4 from J, leaving 11 bases between them. The CDR3 spans 13 residues. Germline V lookup: CDR1 SGHRS, CDR2 YFSETQ. CDR3 sequence (DNA): TGCGCCAGCAGCCCGGGGGGGCTCTATGGCTACACCTTC. Translated: CASSPGGLYGYTF.

The chain carries TRBV5-1 and TRBJ2-1, with 8 bases matching TRBD2. CDR1 and CDR2 (germline): SGHRS, YFSETQ. The J segment lost 3 bases and the V segment lost 2 bases, leaving 1 base of the junction unmatched. This CDR3 spans 14 amino acids. CDR3 protein: CASSFGGDYNEQFF. The CDR3 region has the DNA TGCGCCAGCAGCTTCGGGGGGGACTACAATGAGCAGTTCTTC. Full variable domain (rest looked up from reference TRBV5-1 and TRBJ2-1): KAGVTQTPRYLIKTRGQQVTLSCSPISGHRSVSWYQQTPGQGLQFLFEYFSETQRNKGNFPGRFSGRQFSNSRSEMNVSTLELGDSALYLCASSFGGDYNEQFFGPGTRLTVL.

This clonotype was detected only a few times. V and J are TRBV28 and TRBJ2-7; 7 positions match TRBD2. This CDR3 spans 14 amino acids. Germline V CDR1 and CDR2: MDHEN, SYDVKM. Trimming at V came to 3 bases and at J to 2 bases, leaving 4 bases not matched to a gene. In nucleotides, the CDR3 is TGTGCCAGCAGTTTTGTGGGGGGGACCTACGAGCAGTACTTC. Its protein product is CASSFVGGTYEQYF.

The V call is TRBV7-3, the J call TRBJ1-1, with D possibly TRBD1 on 5 matching bases. The CDR3 sequence is 12 residues long. Germline CDR1 reads SGHTA; CDR2 reads FQGTGA. Between the trimmed V and J ends, which lost 0 bases and 7 bases, there was a span of 6 bases. The CDR3 here is CASSLTGGEAFF. The CDR3 DNA follows: TGTGCCAGCAGCTTAACTGGGGGTGAAGCTTTCTTT.

This chain links TRBV4-1 with TRBJ2-5, with TRBD2 matching over 7 bases. This CDR3 comprises 15 residues. Germline loops: CDR1 MGHRA, CDR2 YSYEKL. V shed 2 bases and J 2 bases; nucleotides not matched to a gene: 5. In DNA, the CDR3 is TGCGCCAGCAGCCAAAGGCTAGCGGCACAAGAGACCCAGTACTTC. It codes for CASSQRLAAQETQYF.

V usage is TRBV12-3 or TRBV12-4 and J usage is TRBJ1-2; D remains unclear. The V end lost 6 bases, the J end lost 8 bases, and 16 bases lay between the germline ends. This CDR3 contains 13 residues. The CDR3 loop is CASRPSLGGGYTF. CDR3 in DNA: TGTGCCAGCAGACCTTCTCTCGGCGGCGGCTACACCTTC.

In this sample, this clonotype turned up a few times. The chain uses TRBV7-9 and TRBJ2-5; TRBD2 is a possible D gene (5 bases). Germline V gives CDR1 SEHNR, CDR2 FQNEAQ (reference sequence). V was pared by 0 bases and J by 1 base, with 15 bases between. This CDR3 is 17 amino acids long. CDR3 sequence: CASSLAGGPPFQETQYF. The CDR3 DNA follows: TGTGCCAGCAGCTTAGCGGGCGGGCCCCCTTTCCAAGAGACCCAGTACTTC.

The V gene is TRBV4-1, the J gene TRBJ2-7; 9 positions agree with TRBD1. Looked up from germline, CDR1 is MGHRA and CDR2 is YSYEKL. The J segment lost 4 bases and the V segment lost 1 base, leaving 8 bases of the junction unmatched. The CDR3 totals 16 residues. The CDR3 loop is CASSQGGGTGLYEQYF. The CDR3 DNA is TGCGCCAGCAGCCAAGGTGGGGGGACAGGGTTATACGAGCAGTACTTC.

This chain links TRBV7-9 with TRBJ2-1, with TRBD2 matching over 11 bases. The germline V gene has CDR1 SEHNR and CDR2 FQNEAQ (reference sequence). V lost 5 bases to trimming and J lost 4 bases; unmatched junction nucleotides: 4. The CDR3 consists of 15 residues. CDR3 nucleotide sequence: TGTGCCAGCAGCCCCATAGCGGGGGGGTACAATGAGCAGTTCTTC. The encoded protein is CASSPIAGGYNEQFF.

There are many counts of this clonotype. This rearrangement joins TRBV27 to TRBJ1-5; no clear D. The germline V and J ends were trimmed by 2 bases and 5 bases, with 7 bases remaining between them. CDR1 and CDR2 (germline): MNHEY, SMNVEV (reference sequence). This CDR3 contains 13 residues. The CDR3 spells CASSLMADQPQHF. In nucleotides, the CDR3 is TGTGCCAGCAGTTTAATGGCGGATCAGCCCCAGCATTTT.